The clone carrying this T cell receptor (beta chain) was seen a handful of times. The sample comes from a study of shared clonotypes between healthy human individuals. The wider study: Aged between 18 and 49, the donors were a couple of women and a few men. Per donor, three plates held CD4 naive cells, three held CD4 memory, two held CD8 naive and one held CD8 memory.

Authors' processing steps: Junction-only sequences produced by ImmunoSEQ had no quality scores, so filtering differed. TCRdb keeps only in-frame clones here, not all; method: immunoSEQ multiplex PCR. That table gives V, J and clone size, and the DNA gave D and trimming. The profile covers millions of clones, with less than 95% appearing a single time and approximately 1.2% taken by the ten largest. The CDR3 has 17 residues. The J segment lost 2 bases and the V segment lost 1 base, leaving 11 bases of the junction unmatched. Germline lookup yields CDR1 MGHRA and CDR2 YSYEKL. The naive CD8 fraction comprised CD45RO-negative cells positively selected for CCR7 and excluded terminally differentiated effector memory CD45RA+ cells.

The sequenced material came from naive CD8+ T cells sorted from blood. The clonotype originates from a man between 18 and 29 years old in good health. The chain has TRBV4-1 and TRBJ2-7; TRBD1 agrees at 7 bases. The CDR3 DNA follows: TGCGCCAGCAGCCAAGTGGGTACACAGGGGTCCCCCTACGAGCAGTACTTC. It translates to CASSQVGTQGSPYEQYF.